What follows are 6 T cell receptor beta chains derived from one specimen sequenced in a study of beta chain features in type 1 diabetes. Notes on the study in general: In all four CD4+ subsets, TCRB CDR3 length was significantly, moderately reduced in type 1 diabetes.

Expressed TCRB transcripts were sequenced, since all the RNA that had been isolated was reverse transcribed. Generated by immunoSEQ multiplex PCR, the TCRdb table keeps only in-frame clones and is missing some. The sample holds some 330,000 clones, 10% to 15% seen once. These receptors have no identified antigens. The sample was naive CD4+ T cells from blood. Receptors were obtained from a woman between 18 and 29 years old with type 1 diabetes.

The chain links TRBV7-2 to TRBJ2-1; 13 bases map to TRBD2. The trim removed 3 bases at V and 14 bases at J, leaving 4 bases unmatched. There are 13 residues in the CDR3. Germline V gene data show CDR1 as SGHTA and CDR2 as FQGNSA. The CDR3 coding sequence is TGTGCCAGCAGCTTGGGACTAGCGGGGCGTGAGTTCTTC. Encoded protein: CASSLGLAGREFF. The entire variable domain, with the rest obtained from reference TRBV7-2 and TRBJ2-1, is as follows: GAGVSQSPSNKVTEKGKDVELRCDPISGHTALYWYRQSLGQGLEFLIYFQGNSAPDKSGLPSDRFSAERTGGSVSTLTIQRTQQEDSAVYLCASSLGLAGREFFGPGTRLTVL.

A few counts support this clone. The chain couples TRBV13 to TRBJ1-6; D not certain. Germline CDR1 and CDR2: PRHDT and FYEKMQ (reference sequence). V lost 5 bases and J lost 8, with 16 bases in between. There are 15 residues in the CDR3. CDR3 DNA sequence: TGTGCCAGCAGCCCGACGGGGAAGTGGGATTCACCCCTCCACTTT. It yields the protein CASSPTGKWDSPLHF.

This clone was recorded a few times. The genes are TRBV12-5 and TRBJ2-1; 11 positions match TRBD2. Germline CDR1 and CDR2: LGHNT and FRNRAP. The CDR3 has 14 amino acids. With 6 bases clipped from V and 10 bases from J, the junction kept 8 bases outside the gene matches. CDR3: CASGGLAEAGEQFF. Written as DNA, the CDR3 is TGTGCTAGTGGGGGACTAGCGGAAGCGGGGGAGCAGTTCTTC.

The table lists this clone with a few counts. This chain links TRBV14 with TRBJ2-3; 12 bases are a match to TRBD2. The CDR3 runs 16 residues. The trim removed 4 bases at V and 2 bases at J, leaving 4 bases unmatched. Germline V gene sequence: CDR1 SGHDN, CDR2 FVKESK. As DNA, the CDR3 is TGTGCCAGCAGCCCACTAGCGGGGGGACTCACAGATACGCAGTATTTT. Amino acid sequence: CASSPLAGGLTDTQYF.

This chain uses TRBV7-2 with TRBJ2-7; D may be TRBD2 (6 bases). Germline CDR1 reads SGHTA; CDR2 reads FQGNSA. V lost 3 bases and J lost 1, with 13 bases in between. The CDR3 totals 15 residues. CDR3 nucleotides: TGTGCCAGCAGCTTCGGTTGGGAGGCATCCTACGAGCAGTACTTC. This codes for CASSFGWEASYEQYF.

V and J are TRBV25-1 and TRBJ2-3; D is possibly TRBD2 (5 bases). This CDR3 is built from 15 residues. V was cut by 3 bases and J by 3 bases, with 13 bases left in between. Germline CDR1 reads MGHDK; CDR2 reads SYGVNS. As DNA, the CDR3 is TGTGCCAGCAGTGACACCGCGATAGCGACAGATACGCAGTATTTT. Translated, it gives CASSDTAIATDTQYF.